Below, 20 T cell receptor beta chains from the same sample are listed, as sequenced in a study of T-cell memory formation after mild COVID-19 (dated by TCRdb to the early 2020s). Receptor amplification or capture employed 5' RACE. The reads were generated on an Illumina NovaSeq 6000. TCRdb passed the public sequencing reads through fastp at Q25 and MiXCR, retaining productive beta sequences. Duplicate CDR3 protein sequences are folded into a single record with the most common DNA and genes. The sample table contains approximately 240,000 distinct CDR3 sequences; only one count was recorded for approximately 16% of them. The ten most abundant clones make up 3.5% to 4% of the sample. The sample comprised PBMCs or a T cell subset sorted from them (not recorded which). The receptors were gathered from a man aged 18 to 35 who had mild COVID-19 (a few samples of this study predate the infection). The sample titles of this study are shuffled in the database, so cell type and time point are left out; the donor was told from shared clones.

The chain links TRBV2 to TRBJ2-2; TRBD1 matches 8 bases. The CDR3 covers 15 residues. Per germline, CDR1 SNHLY and CDR2 FYNNEI. V was clipped by 8 bases and J by 4 bases; unmatched bases: 9. CDR3 bases: TGTGCCAGCTCCAGTCAGGGGGCTAGCACCGGGGAGCTGTTTTTT. Its translation is CASSSQGASTGELFF.

The chain has TRBV7-9 and TRBJ2-1, with 7 nucleotides matching TRBD1. Germline V lookup: CDR1 SEHNR, CDR2 FQNEAQ (reference sequence). This CDR3 has 15 residues. V shed 0 bases and J 3 bases; nucleotides not matched to a gene: 2. The CDR3 is CASSLAQGDYNEQFF. In DNA, the CDR3 is TGTGCCAGCAGCTTAGCCCAGGGGGACTACAATGAGCAGTTCTTC.

This clonotype has ten or more counts. The V call is TRBV7-9, the J call TRBJ1-1, with D possibly matching TRBD1 (6 bases). V lost 2 bases to trimming and J lost 1 base, with 8 bases between them. The CDR3 length is 14 residues. Germline V lookup: CDR1 SEHNR, CDR2 FQNEAQ (reference sequence). The CDR3 sequence: CASSLMTGNTEAFF. CDR3 DNA sequence: TGTGCCAGCAGCTTAATGACAGGGAACACTGAAGCTTTCTTT.

This chain links TRBV5-1 with TRBJ1-4; 7 bases map to TRBD1. Trimming cost V 0 bases and J 6 bases; bases outside gene matches: 2. This CDR3 contains 14 residues. Germline CDR1 reads SGHRS; CDR2 reads YFSETQ. The CDR3 DNA follows: TGCGCCAGCAGCTTGGGACAGGGTTATGAAAAACTGTTTTTT. This gives the protein CASSLGQGYEKLFF.

This clonotype appeared a few times. The V call is TRBV20-1, the J call TRBJ2-5; perhaps TRBD1 as D (5 bases). Germline V CDR1 and CDR2: DFQATT, SNEGSKA (reference sequence). CDR3 length: 13 amino acids. V was trimmed by 5 bases and J by 4 bases, leaving 14 bases between them. This chain's CDR3 is CSAGQGTRETQYF. DNA of the CDR3: TGCAGTGCTGGGCAGGGCACCCGAGAGACCCAGTACTTC.

This clonotype appeared a few times. This sequence joins TRBV6-2 or TRBV6-3 and TRBJ2-4; D remains ambiguous. V was clipped by 5 bases and J by 1 base, with 15 bases between them. CDR1 and CDR2 from the germline V gene are MNHEY and SVGEGT. CDR3 length: 16 amino acids. The CDR3 spells CASSPWSVGAKNIQYF. CDR3 nucleotides: TGTGCCAGCAGTCCTTGGTCTGTCGGCGCCAAAAACATTCAGTACTTC.

This clonotype has a single count. The V gene is TRBV7-8, the J gene TRBJ2-2; a possible D gene is TRBD1 (7 bases). V shed 7 bases and J shed 9 bases, with 12 bases lying between them. Germline V CDR1 and CDR2: SGHVS, FQNEAQ. The CDR3 consists of 12 residues. The CDR3 spells CASTRGEWELFF. DNA for the CDR3: TGTGCCAGCACCAGGGGGGAATGGGAGCTGTTTTTT.

This chain links TRBV28 with TRBJ2-3; 7 nucleotides line up with TRBD1. V lost 3 bases and J lost 2; bases outside the gene matches: 5. The germline CDR1 and CDR2 sequences are MDHEN and SYDVKM. This CDR3 has 15 residues. The CDR3 region is CASSFYRGNTDTQYF. In DNA, the CDR3 is TGTGCCAGCAGTTTTTACAGGGGTAACACAGATACGCAGTATTTT. Filled out from reference TRBV28 and TRBJ2-3, the complete variable domain reads DVKVTQSSRYLVKRTGEKVFLECVQDMDHENMFWYRQDPGLGLRLIYFSYDVKMKEKGDIPEGYSVSREKKERFSLILESASTNQTSMYLCASSFYRGNTDTQYFGPGTRLTVL.

This clonotype was picked up a small number of times. The J gene is TRBJ2-3, the V gene TRBV7-3, with TRBD1 matching 12 bases. This CDR3 is 14 amino acids long. CDR1 is SGHTA, CDR2 FQGTGA, per germline. V lost 2 bases, J lost 12 bases, and 6 bases stayed unmatched. Here the CDR3 DNA reads TGTGCCAGCAGCTTAGGGACAGGGGGCGCACAACAGTATTTT. It encodes CASSLGTGGAQQYF.

This chain joins TRBV7-9 and TRBJ2-7, with D possibly TRBD2 on 6 matching bases. Trimming took off 0 bases at V and 8 bases at J, with 11 bases between the two ends. Germline assignment: CDR1 SEHNR and CDR2 FQNEAQ (reference sequence). The CDR3 loop spans 13 amino acids. CDR3 DNA: TGTGCCAGCAGCTTAGCGGAGGGAGACCAGCAGTACGTC. This gives the protein CASSLAEGDQQYV.

The sample holds a few counts of this clonotype. The chain carries TRBV4-3 and TRBJ1-1; D is perhaps TRBD1 (5 bases). Trimming pared 0 bases from V and 10 bases from J, leaving 9 bases between. The germline gives CDR1 LGHNA, CDR2 YSLEER. There are 12 residues in the CDR3. For the CDR3, the DNA is TGCGCCAGCAGCCAAGATTGGGGGGGAGCTTTCTTT. Translated, it gives CASSQDWGGAFF.

This clonotype showed up just a few times. The chain is built from TRBV5-1 and TRBJ1-5; D is perhaps TRBD1 (5 bases). Between the trimmed V and J ends, which lost 0 bases and 13 bases, there was a span of 14 bases. Germline V gives CDR1 SGHRS, CDR2 YFSETQ. The CDR3 covers 13 residues. CDR3: CASSLEGTDLQHF. In DNA, the CDR3 is TGCGCCAGCAGCTTGGAGGGGACGGACCTGCAGCATTTT.

This sequence joins TRBV6-1 and TRBJ1-3, with no clear D. From germline, CDR1 is MNHNS and CDR2 SASEGT. Trimming cost V 1 base and J 0 bases, with 16 bases left between them. The CDR3 is 18 amino acids. CDR3 in amino acids: CASSEVLAGFDSGNTIYF. The CDR3 DNA reads as TGTGCCAGCAGTGAAGTATTGGCTGGGTTTGACTCTGGAAACACCATATATTTT.

J is TRBJ2-3 and V is TRBV7-2; TRBD1 or TRBD2 may be the D gene (6 bases each). V was trimmed by 0 bases and J by 4 bases, leaving 17 bases between them. CDR3 size: 17 residues. Germline V lookup: CDR1 SGHTA, CDR2 FQGNSA. CDR3 nucleotides: TGTGCCAGCAGCTTAGCTGGGGGCGGCGGGGCCGCAGATACGCAGTATTTT. It yields the protein CASSLAGGGGAADTQYF.

The sample holds a few counts of this clonotype. In nucleotides, the CDR3 is TGTGCCACCAGTGATTTCCGGGCGACAGATACGCAGTATTTT. Its protein is CATSDFRATDTQYF. This chain links TRBV24-1 with TRBJ2-3; D not resolved. CDR1 and CDR2 (germline): KGHDR, SFDVKD. The CDR3 length is 14 residues. The ends were cut back, 1 base at V and 3 bases at J, with 7 bases in the middle.

There are many counts of this clonotype. This chain uses TRBV28 with TRBJ1-5; unclear D gene. The CDR3 consists of 15 residues. V gave up 1 base and J gave up 4 bases, with 11 bases separating them. Germline lookup yields CDR1 MDHEN and CDR2 SYDVKM. The CDR3 DNA sequence: TGTGCCAGCAGTTTATTAGGGTTAGGGAATCAGCCCCAGCATTTT. Amino acid sequence: CASSLLGLGNQPQHF.

This sequence joins TRBV3-1 and TRBJ2-7, with TRBD1 matching over 7 bases. V lost 1 base, J lost 1 base, and 1 base stayed unmatched. The CDR3 consists of 14 residues. Per the germline V gene, CDR1 is LGHDT and CDR2 is YNNKEL (reference sequence). CDR3: CASSQGDRSYEQYF. CDR3 in DNA: TGTGCCAGCAGCCAAGGGGACAGATCCTACGAGCAGTACTTC.

This clonotype was seen a few times. J is TRBJ2-1 and V is TRBV24-1, with a tentative D call TRBD1 (5 bases). V lost 1 base and J lost 7, with 10 bases in between. Germline CDR1 KGHDR, CDR2 SFDVKD. This CDR3 is 14 amino acids long. The CDR3: CATSDFRRDNEQFF. CDR3 in DNA: TGTGCCACCAGTGATTTCCGCAGGGATAATGAGCAGTTCTTC.

This clonotype was recorded many times. V is TRBV11-2 and J is TRBJ2-1; D is undetermined. The CDR3 extends over 12 amino acids. The V end lost 0 bases, the J end lost 8 bases, and 5 bases lay between the germline ends. Germline V lookup: CDR1 SGHAT, CDR2 FQNNGV. CDR3 protein: CASSLDRDEQFF. CDR3 coding DNA: TGTGCCAGCAGCTTAGATAGGGATGAGCAGTTCTTC.

This clonotype turned up a few times. CDR3 amino acids: CASSFAGGPSDTQYF. CDR3 in DNA: TGTGCCAGCAGCTTTGCGGGGGGGCCCTCAGATACGCAGTATTTT. The V call is TRBV7-2, the J call TRBJ2-3; 9 bases are shared with TRBD2. This CDR3 is built from 15 residues. CDR1 and CDR2 from the germline V gene are SGHTA and FQGNSA. V shed 3 bases and J 4 bases; nucleotides not matched to a gene: 5.